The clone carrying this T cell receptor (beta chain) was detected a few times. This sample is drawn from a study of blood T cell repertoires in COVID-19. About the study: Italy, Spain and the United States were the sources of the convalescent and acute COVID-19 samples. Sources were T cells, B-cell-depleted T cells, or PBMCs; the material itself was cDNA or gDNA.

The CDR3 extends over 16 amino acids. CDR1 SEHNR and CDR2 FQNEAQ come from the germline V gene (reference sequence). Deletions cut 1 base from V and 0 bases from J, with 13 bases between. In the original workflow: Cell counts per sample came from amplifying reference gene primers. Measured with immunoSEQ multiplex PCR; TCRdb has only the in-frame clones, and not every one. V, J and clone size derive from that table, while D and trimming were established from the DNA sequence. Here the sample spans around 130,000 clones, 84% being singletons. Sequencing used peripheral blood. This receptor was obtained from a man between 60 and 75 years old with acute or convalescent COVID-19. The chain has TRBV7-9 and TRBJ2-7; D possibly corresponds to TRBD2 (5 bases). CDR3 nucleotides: TGTGCCAGCAGCTTAGTTGCGGGTGGAAGCTCCTACGAGCAGTACTTC. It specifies CASSLVAGGSSYEQYF.